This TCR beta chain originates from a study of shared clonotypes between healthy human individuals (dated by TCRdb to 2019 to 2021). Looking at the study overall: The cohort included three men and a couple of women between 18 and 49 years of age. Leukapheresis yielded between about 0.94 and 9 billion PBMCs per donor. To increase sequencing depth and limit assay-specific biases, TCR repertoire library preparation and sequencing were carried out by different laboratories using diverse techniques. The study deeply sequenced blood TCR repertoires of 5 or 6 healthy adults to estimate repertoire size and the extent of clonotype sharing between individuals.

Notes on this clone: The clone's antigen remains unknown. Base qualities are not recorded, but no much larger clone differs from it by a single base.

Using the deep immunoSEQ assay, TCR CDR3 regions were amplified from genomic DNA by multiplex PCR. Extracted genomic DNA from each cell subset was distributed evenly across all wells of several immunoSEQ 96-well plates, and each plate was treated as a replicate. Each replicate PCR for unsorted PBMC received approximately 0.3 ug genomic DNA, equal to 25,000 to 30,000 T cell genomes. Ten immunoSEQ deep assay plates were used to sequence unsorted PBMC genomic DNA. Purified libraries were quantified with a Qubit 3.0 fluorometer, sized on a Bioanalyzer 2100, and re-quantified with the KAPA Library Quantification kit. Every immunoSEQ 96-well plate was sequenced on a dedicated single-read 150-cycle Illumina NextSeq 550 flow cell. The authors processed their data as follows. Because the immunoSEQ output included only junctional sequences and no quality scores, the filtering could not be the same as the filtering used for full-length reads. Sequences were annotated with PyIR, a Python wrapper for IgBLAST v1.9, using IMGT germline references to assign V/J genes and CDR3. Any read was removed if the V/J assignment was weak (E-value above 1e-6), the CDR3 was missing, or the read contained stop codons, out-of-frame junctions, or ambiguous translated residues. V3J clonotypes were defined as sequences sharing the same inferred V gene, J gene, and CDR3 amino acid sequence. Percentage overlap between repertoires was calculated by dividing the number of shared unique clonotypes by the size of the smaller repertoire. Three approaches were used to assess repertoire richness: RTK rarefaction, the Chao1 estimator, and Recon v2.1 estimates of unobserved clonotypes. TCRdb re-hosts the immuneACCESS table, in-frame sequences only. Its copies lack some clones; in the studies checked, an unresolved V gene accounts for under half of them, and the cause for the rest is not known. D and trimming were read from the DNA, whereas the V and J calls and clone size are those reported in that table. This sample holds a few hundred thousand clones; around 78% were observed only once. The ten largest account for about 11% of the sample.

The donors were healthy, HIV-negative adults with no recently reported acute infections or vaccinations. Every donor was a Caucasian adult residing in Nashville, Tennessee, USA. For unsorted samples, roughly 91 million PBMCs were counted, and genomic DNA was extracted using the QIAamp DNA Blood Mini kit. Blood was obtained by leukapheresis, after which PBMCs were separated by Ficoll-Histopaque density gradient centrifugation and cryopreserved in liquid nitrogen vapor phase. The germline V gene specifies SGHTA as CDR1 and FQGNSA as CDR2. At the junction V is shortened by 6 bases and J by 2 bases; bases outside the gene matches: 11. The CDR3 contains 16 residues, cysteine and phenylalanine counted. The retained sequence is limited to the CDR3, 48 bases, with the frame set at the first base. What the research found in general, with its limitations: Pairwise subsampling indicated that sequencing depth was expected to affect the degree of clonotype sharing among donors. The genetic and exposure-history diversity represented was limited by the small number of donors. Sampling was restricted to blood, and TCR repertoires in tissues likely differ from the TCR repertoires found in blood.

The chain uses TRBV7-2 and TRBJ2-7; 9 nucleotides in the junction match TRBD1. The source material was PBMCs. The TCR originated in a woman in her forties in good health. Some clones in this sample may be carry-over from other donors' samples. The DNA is TGTGCCAGCAGTCGAGCCGGGACAGGGCTAGCCTACGAGCAGTACTTC. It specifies CASSRAGTGLAYEQYF.